The T cell receptor beta chain described here comes from a study of blood T cell repertoires in COVID-19. Study summary: The United States, Italy and Spain were the sources of the acute and convalescent COVID-19 samples. PBMCs, B-cell-depleted T cells, or T cells provided the cDNA or gDNA that made up the material.

Authors' analysis steps: Amplification with reference gene primers provided the estimates of nucleated cell counts. Profiled with immunoSEQ multiplex PCR; TCRdb holds only in-frame clones, not every one. V and J calls and clone size are those listed in that table; D and trimming were worked out from the DNA. The sample lists some 94,000 clones, 84% occurring once. Trimming at V came to 4 bases and at J to 3 bases, leaving 9 bases not matched to a gene. Per germline, CDR1 MNHEY and CDR2 SVGAGI. The CDR3 has 16 residues. The TCR sequence derives from a man in his 70s with active or convalescent COVID-19. The sequencing input was peripheral blood. The chain employs TRBV6-5 and TRBJ2-4; 7 nucleotides line up with TRBD2. For the CDR3, the DNA is TGTGCCAGCAGTTTACGGGGGGAATATGGCAAAAACATTCAGTACTTC. This gives the protein CASSLRGEYGKNIQYF.